This entry lists 27 T cell receptor beta chains sequenced from one sample in a study of blood T cells in healthy people across ages. PCR was performed a second time for about 6 to 12 cycles using a sample-barcoded 5' primer and a J-beta primer mix. In TCRdb, the 5' RACE reads were re-called with MiXCR into one record per CDR3 protein. This repertoire shows around 990,000 distinct CDR3 sequences, more than 30% found once; its top ten account for 10% to 15%. Input material: blood. Every receptor here comes from a man aged 18 to 30 in good health.

The rearrangement links TRBV20-1 to TRBJ1-4; D is ambiguous. The CDR3 length is 11 residues. V was shortened by 5 bases and J by 0 bases, with 1 base between the two germline ends. Germline V lookup: CDR1 DFQATT, CDR2 SNEGSKA (reference sequence). The DNA of the CDR3 is TGCAGTGCTCCAACTAATGAAAAACTGTTTTTT. Protein product: CSAPTNEKLFF.

This sequence joins TRBV9 and TRBJ2-2; a weak D match, TRBD2 (6 bases). Germline-derived CDR1 and CDR2 are SGDLS and YYNGEE. This CDR3 region has 15 residues. Deletions cut 2 bases from V and 0 bases from J, with 8 bases between. The CDR3 spells CASSVASANTGELFF. Here the CDR3 DNA reads TGTGCCAGCAGCGTCGCTAGCGCGAACACCGGGGAGCTGTTTTTT.

The table lists this clonotype with a few counts. V and J are TRBV5-1 and TRBJ2-7; a weak D match, TRBD2 (5 bases). Germline V gives CDR1 SGHRS, CDR2 YFSETQ. The CDR3 length is 15 residues. The V end lost 0 bases, the J end lost 3 bases, and 13 bases lay between the germline ends. The CDR3 DNA sequence: TGCGCCAGCAGCTTGGCTCCCGGGATAGACTACGAGCAGTACTTC. Amino acid sequence: CASSLAPGIDYEQYF. The variable domain in full, completed from reference TRBV5-1 and TRBJ2-7, reads KAGVTQTPRYLIKTRGQQVTLSCSPISGHRSVSWYQQTPGQGLQFLFEYFSETQRNKGNFPGRFSGRQFSNSRSEMNVSTLELGDSALYLCASSLAPGIDYEQYFGPGTRLTVT.

This chain joins TRBV7-2 and TRBJ2-1; TRBD1 matches at 8 bases. The DNA matches TRBJ2-7 better at its end, which makes the J call doubtful. CDR1 is SGHTA, CDR2 FQGNSA, per germline. The CDR3 is 15 amino acids. CDR3: CASSEDRGSYNEQYF. CDR3 DNA sequence: TGTGCCAGCAGCGAAGACAGGGGCTCCTACAATGAGCAGTACTTC.

This clonotype was counted only a few times. The chain uses TRBV7-2 and TRBJ1-1, with D perhaps matching TRBD1 (5 bases). Deletions cut 4 bases from V and 3 bases from J, with 21 bases between. Germline CDR1 is SGHTA and CDR2 is FQGNSA. The CDR3 is made up of 17 amino acids. The CDR3 nucleotides are TGTGCCAGCAGCTCACCCGCGCGGGGCAAGAGGTACACTGAAGCTTTCTTT. Translation: CASSSPARGKRYTEAFF.

This clonotype was seen a few times. The J gene is TRBJ1-1, the V gene TRBV6-2 or TRBV6-3, with 9 positions matching TRBD1. The V segment lost 5 bases and the J segment 1 base; nucleotides outside the gene matches: 8. The CDR3 runs 16 residues. Germline loops: CDR1 MNHEY, CDR2 SVGEGT. CDR3 protein: CASSMTGTGRNTEAFF. CDR3 DNA sequence: TGTGCCAGCAGTATGACCGGGACAGGGCGGAACACTGAAGCTTTCTTT.

This clonotype was detected a few times. The chain recombines TRBV12-3 or TRBV12-4 with TRBJ1-1; D not certain. This CDR3 is built from 11 residues. The V and J ends lost 5 bases and 10 bases respectively, with 11 bases between them. CDR3 sequence reads: CASSPGLGAFF. DNA for the CDR3: TGTGCCAGCAGTCCCGGACTGGGAGCTTTCTTT.

The rearrangement uses TRBV29-1 and TRBJ2-1; 8 bases map to TRBD2. This CDR3 has 16 residues. With V trimmed by 7 bases and J by 13 bases, 24 bases remained unmatched. The germline V gene encodes CDR1 SQVTM and CDR2 ANQGSEA. The CDR3 DNA follows: TGCAGCGCGCAGGGACTAGGAGAAGGGATAGGAGAGACCCAGTTCTTC. It translates to CSAQGLGEGIGETQFF.

The sample holds a few counts of this clonotype. V is TRBV7-9 and J is TRBJ1-2; 8 nucleotides align to TRBD1. V was pared by 5 bases and J by 5 bases, with 10 bases of the junction left unmatched. This CDR3 contains 15 residues. Germline V gene sequence: CDR1 SEHNR, CDR2 FQNEAQ (reference sequence). The CDR3 reads CASSRGTDRVYGYTF. CDR3 DNA sequence: TGTGCCAGCAGCCGGGGAACGGACAGGGTTTATGGCTACACCTTC. Supplemented by reference TRBV7-9 and TRBJ1-2, the full variable domain reads DTGVSQNPRHKITKRGQNVTFRCDPISEHNRLYWYRQTLGQGPEFLTYFQNEAQLEKSRLLSDRFSAERPKGSFSTLEIQRTEQGDSAMYLCASSRGTDRVYGYTFGSGTRLTVV.

The V and J genes are TRBV27 and TRBJ2-5, with D maybe TRBD1 (6 bases). Between the trimmed V and J ends, which lost 5 bases and 0 bases, there was a span of 16 bases. Germline V gene data show CDR1 as MNHEY and CDR2 as SMNVEV (reference sequence). The length of the CDR3 is 16 residues. This CDR3 is CASSLQGGQYQETQYF. In nucleotides, the CDR3 is TGTGCCAGCAGTCTACAGGGCGGGCAGTACCAAGAGACCCAGTACTTC.

There are a few counts of this clonotype. This chain joins TRBV10-3 and TRBJ2-3; 8 positions match TRBD1. Germline CDR1 ENHRY, CDR2 SYGVKD. The length of the CDR3 is 16 residues. V gave up 3 bases and J gave up 1 base; unmatched junction bases: 6. Written as DNA, the CDR3 is TGTGCCATCAGTGATGGACAGGGAGCGGGCACAGATACGCAGTATTTT. Encoded protein: CAISDGQGAGTDTQYF.

The sample holds one count of this clonotype. The V gene is TRBV5-6, the J gene TRBJ1-5; unclear D gene. The CDR3 is 14 amino acids. Germline V gene sequence: CDR1 SGHDT, CDR2 YYEEEE. Trimming stripped 5 bases from V and 2 bases from J, with 11 bases between. For the CDR3, the DNA is TGTGCCAGCAGAACAAGACGGGGCAATCAGCCCCAGCATTTT. Amino acids: CASRTRRGNQPQHF.

This clonotype was counted a few times. J is TRBJ2-1 and V is TRBV6-5, with TRBD1 identical over 7 bases. Germline CDR1 reads MNHEY; CDR2 reads SVGAGI. The junction had 2 bases not matched to a gene; V was cut back by 2 bases and J by 10 bases. The CDR3 contains 12 residues. This CDR3 is CASSYRGQEQFF. CDR3 nucleotides: TGTGCCAGCAGTTACAGGGGGCAAGAGCAGTTCTTC.

J is TRBJ2-3 and V is TRBV7-9; D remains ambiguous. V lost 4 bases and J 3 bases, leaving 14 bases between the germline ends. Germline V lookup: CDR1 SEHNR, CDR2 FQNEAQ (reference sequence). The CDR3 covers 15 residues. CDR3 loop: CASSSPSEATDTQYF. Here the CDR3 DNA reads TGTGCCAGCAGCTCCCCCTCCGAGGCGACAGATACGCAGTATTTT.

The chain has TRBV2 and TRBJ2-7; perhaps TRBD1 as D (6 bases). Germline V lookup: CDR1 SNHLY, CDR2 FYNNEI. The CDR3 is made up of 11 amino acids. Trimming removed 2 bases from V and 12 bases from J, with 11 bases in between. The CDR3 sequence is CASSERQGPYF. The CDR3 DNA follows: TGTGCCAGCAGTGAAAGGCAGGGGCCGTACTTC.

The chain carries TRBV20-1 and TRBJ2-7; the match to TRBD1 covers 8 bases. Looked up from germline, CDR1 is DFQATT and CDR2 is SNEGSKA (reference sequence). This CDR3 has 14 residues. J gave up 3 bases and V 1 base, and 5 bases lay outside the gene matches. The CDR3: CSARGQGKVYEQYF. The CDR3, as DNA: TGCAGTGCTAGAGGACAGGGGAAAGTCTACGAGCAGTACTTC.

The table lists this clonotype with a few counts. The chain carries TRBV28 and TRBJ2-1; possible D gene TRBD1, 6 bases. The DNA end favors TRBJ2-7, so the J call may be wrong. The CDR3 sequence is 19 residues long. Germline V gene lookup returns CDR1 MDHEN and CDR2 SYDVKM. The CDR3 protein is CASSSAGFAGTFSYNEQYF. The CDR3 DNA reads TGTGCCAGCAGTTCTGCGGGTTTTGCCGGGACATTCTCCTACAATGAGCAGTACTTC.

This clonotype was detected once. This sequence joins TRBV3-1 and TRBJ2-1; D gene unclear. The J call may be wrong; the DNA end is better matched by TRBJ2-7. Germline CDR1 LGHDT, CDR2 YNNKEL (reference sequence). CDR3 size: 14 residues. The CDR3, as DNA: TGTGCCAGCAGCCGCCCGAGCTCCTACAATGAGCAGTACTTC. Translating gives CASSRPSSYNEQYF.

The chain is built from TRBV7-9 and TRBJ1-1; maybe TRBD1 (5 bases). Trimming left V 6 bases short and J 3 bases short, with 17 bases between. Germline V CDR1 and CDR2: SEHNR, FQNEAQ (reference sequence). CDR3 length: 15 residues. The CDR3 DNA sequence: TGTGCCAGCAGTCCCCAGCAGGGCCGTGACACTGAAGCTTTCTTT. This translates into CASSPQQGRDTEAFF.

V is TRBV18 and J is TRBJ2-1; D unresolved. The assigned J gene may be wrong: the sequence end matches TRBJ2-7 better. In germline, CDR1 is KGHSH, CDR2 LQKENI. CDR3 length: 13 residues. Here the CDR3 reads CASSIPPYNEQYF. CDR3 coding DNA: TGTGCCAGCTCAATCCCTCCCTACAATGAGCAGTACTTC.

The chain combines TRBV18 with TRBJ1-5; TRBD1 aligns across 7 bases. The CDR3 length is 15 residues. V lost 6 bases and J lost 3; bases outside the gene matches: 8. Per germline, CDR1 KGHSH and CDR2 LQKENI. In DNA, the CDR3 is TGTGCCAGCTCGGGATCTGACAGGGACAATCAGCCCCAGCATTTT. Encoded protein: CASSGSDRDNQPQHF.

This clonotype was observed once. V and J are TRBV5-1 and TRBJ1-5; possibly TRBD1 for D (6 bases). Germline V lookup: CDR1 SGHRS, CDR2 YFSETQ. This CDR3 is built from 15 residues. Deletions cut 7 bases from V and 0 bases from J, with 14 bases between. For the CDR3, the DNA is TGCGCCAGCCGGCCAACAGGGAATAGCAATCAGCCCCAGCATTTT. Its protein is CASRPTGNSNQPQHF.

The chain's CDR3 is CASSVPNRDVETQFF. CDR3 DNA sequence: TGTGCCAGCAGTGTCCCAAACAGGGACGTCGAGACCCAGTTCTTC. The chain is built from TRBV6-4 and TRBJ2-1; D may be TRBD1 (6 bases). The CDR3 runs to 15 residues. Germline V gene sequence: CDR1 MRHNA, CDR2 SNTAGT. Trimming cost V 4 bases and J 13 bases, with 23 bases left between them.

The chain is built from TRBV12-3 or TRBV12-4 and TRBJ2-5; 10 nucleotides agree with TRBD1. V gave up 2 bases and J gave up 4 bases; unmatched junction bases: 7. This CDR3 is built from 16 residues. The CDR3 bases are TGTGCCAGCAGTTTATCCAGGGACAGGGGAGGAGAGACCCAGTACTTC. Protein: CASSLSRDRGGETQYF.

This chain joins TRBV11-2 and TRBJ1-6; D unclear. The length of the CDR3 is 14 residues. Germline V gene sequence: CDR1 SGHAT, CDR2 FQNNGV. Trimming cost V 1 base and J 10 bases, with 11 bases left between them. The CDR3 region is CASSLGQQASPLHF. The CDR3 DNA reads TGTGCCAGCAGCTTAGGGCAGCAAGCATCACCCCTCCACTTT.

The chain links TRBV28 to TRBJ1-1; D is uncertain. CDR3 length equals 14 residues. The germline CDR1 and CDR2 sequences are MDHEN and SYDVKM. Deletions cut 7 bases from V and 1 base from J, with 13 bases between. CDR3: CASTPSGENTEAFF. Here the CDR3 DNA reads TGTGCCAGCACCCCATCCGGGGAGAACACTGAAGCTTTCTTT.

CDR3 sequence reads: CSARVQGGNSPLHF. The CDR3 region has the DNA TGCAGTGCTAGAGTACAGGGAGGGAATTCACCCCTCCACTTT. V and J are TRBV20-1 and TRBJ1-6, with D tentatively TRBD1 (6 bases). The germline CDR1 and CDR2 sequences are DFQATT and SNEGSKA (reference sequence). V was trimmed by 1 base and J by 7 bases, leaving 11 bases between them. This CDR3 has 14 amino acids.